This section outlines one TCR beta chain sequence together with its context. What it recognizes is unknown. The entry originates in a study of CD8+CD57+ T cells in acquired aplastic anemia. Study-wide background: Across the sorted CD4+ and CD8+ cells, DNA amounts averaged approximately 3.1 ug. Points from the study as a whole: Controls did not differ significantly from patients in CD8+ Simpson's diversity. Sharing between patients and controls was observed for twenty-nine CD8+ CDR3 sequences.

CDR3 and TCR beta VDJ profiling relied on genomic DNA as the template. TCRdb passed the reads through MiXCR, listing each CDR3 protein once. In the table there are approximately 300,000 distinct CDR3 sequences, around three fifths of which are singletons. V gave up 2 bases and J gave up 12 bases, with 22 bases separating them. Germline CDR1 is DFQATT and CDR2 is SNEGSKA (reference sequence). This CDR3 spans 14 amino acids. Individuals selected for sequencing had exhibited CD8+CD57+ cell expansion on flow cytometry. The receptor was isolated from a human donor with aplastic anemia. Material: sorted CD4+, CD8+, or CD8+CD57+ T cells (not recorded which) from PBMCs. The rearrangement links TRBV20-1 to TRBJ1-1; D is possibly TRBD1 (6 bases). The CDR3: CSARRMGGQKDTFF. DNA of the CDR3: TGCAGTGCTAGAAGGATGGGGGGACAAAAGGATACTTTCTTT.